This is a list of T cell receptor beta chains from one sample in a study of T-cell memory formation after mild COVID-19. In TCRdb, the 5' RACE reads were re-called with MiXCR into one record per CDR3 protein. The sample holds some 150,000 distinct CDR3 sequences; 20% to 25% are singletons and the top ten take roughly 24%. The sample consisted of PBMCs or a T cell subset sorted from them (not recorded which). These receptors all come from an adult woman who had mild COVID-19 (a few samples of this study predate the infection). Cell type and time point are not known. Each CDR3 is given with its conserved first and last residue. D genes are given only for firm matches. Some rows have no size entry. The others give once, few or many, or a class for an expanded clone.

d_call,j_call,cdr3_length,v_call,clone_size,cdr3_nt,cdr3_aa
-,TRBJ2-7,13,TRBV20-1,few,TGCAGTGCTAGAGAGAGCAGCTCCTACGAGCAGTACTTC,CSARESSSYEQYF
TRBD1,TRBJ1-2,14,TRBV9,-,TGTGCCAGCAGCGTAGGTGACAGGGGTGGCGGCTACACCTTC,CASSVGDRGGGYTF
-,TRBJ1-2,15,TRBV4-3,few,TGCGCCAGCAGCCTAGATGTCGGGGCTGACTATGGCTACACCTTC,CASSLDVGADYGYTF
-,TRBJ2-1,15,TRBV21-1,-,TGTGCCAGCAGCAAATGGGGTATATGGGTCAATGAGCAGTTCTTC,CASSKWGIWVNEQFF
-,TRBJ1-1,11,TRBV20-1,-,TGCAGTGCTAGCGCAATCACTGAAGCTTTCTTT,CSASAITEAFF
-,TRBJ2-3,13,TRBV29-1,-,TGCAGCGTTGAAGCACAGGGCCCAGATACGCAGTATTTT,CSVEAQGPDTQYF
-,TRBJ2-1,15,TRBV11-2,-,TGTGCCAGCAGCCGCGCCTATGACCCCGAAAATGAGCAGTTCTTC,CASSRAYDPENEQFF
-,TRBJ2-7,12,TRBV29-1,few,TGCAGCGGTTGGGACGGAAACTACGAGCAGTACTTC,CSGWDGNYEQYF
TRBD2,TRBJ2-3,15,TRBV20-1,-,TGCAGTGCTAGAGGAGGCGGGAGTTCCTCAGATACGCAGTATTTT,CSARGGGSSSDTQYF
-,TRBJ2-7,15,TRBV4-2,few,TGTGCCAGCAGCCAAGATCTTGGAACAGGCCAAGAGCAGTACTTC,CASSQDLGTGQEQYF
-,TRBJ2-1,12,TRBV5-5,many,TGTGCCAGCAGCTTGGCGGACAATGAGCAGTTCTTC,CASSLADNEQFF
TRBD2,TRBJ2-1,13,TRBV2,-,TGTGCCACCCCAAGCGGGAGCCCCGGTGAGCAGTTCTTC,CATPSGSPGEQFF
-,TRBJ2-5,13,TRBV11-2,-,TGTGCCAGCAGCTTAGAAGTTCACGAGACCCAGTACTTC,CASSLEVHETQYF
-,TRBJ2-1,14,TRBV2,once,TGTGCCAGCAGTGTCTGGACGGAAGCCAATGAGCAGTTCTTC,CASSVWTEANEQFF
-,TRBJ1-1,15,TRBV27,once,TGTGCCAGCAGTTTAGGCGGGGGACTGAACACTGAAGCTTTCTTT,CASSLGGGLNTEAFF
-,TRBJ2-7,14,TRBV7-9,few,TGTGCCAGCAGCTCGGGGCGGAGCATATACGAGCAGTACTTC,CASSSGRSIYEQYF
TRBD1,TRBJ2-7,9,TRBV20-1,-,TGCAGTGCGGACCTGACAGGGCCCTTC,CSADLTGPF
TRBD2,TRBJ2-1,14,TRBV30,few,TGTGCCTGGAGTGTACTAGCGGGAGTCTATGAGCAGTTCTTC,CAWSVLAGVYEQFF
-,TRBJ2-3,14,TRBV7-6,few,TGTGCCAGCAGCCCGGTACTAGTATCAGATACGCAGTATTTT,CASSPVLVSDTQYF
-,TRBJ2-3,16,TRBV27,-,TGTGCCAGCAGTTTACTCGCCGCCCCTAGCACAGATACGCAGTATTTT,CASSLLAAPSTDTQYF